These 11 T cell receptor beta chains were sequenced from one sample in a study of CD8 T cells in ankylosing spondylitis. Overall study findings and caveats: Characteristic of ankylosing spondylitis blood, it appeared, was a TCR beta motif comprising roughly 8 highly homologous variants.

Their target antigens are unknown. TCRdb reanalysed the 5' RACE reads using MiXCR and keeps one entry per CDR3 protein. This sample carries around 130,000 distinct CDR3 sequences, 15% to 20% of them seen once, and the ten largest clones take roughly 30%. Material: blood, either unsorted or a sorted T cell fraction (not recorded which). These receptors were collected from a male donor with ankylosing spondylitis.

The chain uses TRBV5-1 and TRBJ2-1; 8 positions agree with TRBD1. The CDR3 length is 15 residues. CDR1 is SGHRS, CDR2 YFSETQ, per germline. J was trimmed by 5 bases and V by 5 bases; bases with no gene match: 9. The CDR3 DNA reads TGCGCCAGCAGGTCAGCCGGGACAGGTGACAATGAGCAGTTCTTC. It is translated as CASRSAGTGDNEQFF.

A few counts support this clonotype. V and J are TRBV11-3 and TRBJ1-4, with a tentative D call TRBD1 (5 bases). The CDR3 runs 13 residues. V was clipped by 5 bases and J by 7 bases, with 11 bases between them. In germline, CDR1 is SGHNT, CDR2 YENEEA. CDR3 in amino acids: CASSTAGSEKLFF. Here the CDR3 DNA reads TGTGCCAGCAGCACGGCAGGGAGTGAAAAACTGTTTTTT.

This clonotype showed up just a few times. The V and J genes are TRBV28 and TRBJ2-3, with 8 nucleotides matching TRBD2. The J segment lost 4 bases and the V segment lost 4 bases, leaving 4 bases of the junction unmatched. The V gene's germline CDR1 is MDHEN and CDR2 SYDVKM. CDR3 length: 14 amino acids. The DNA of the CDR3 is TGTGCCAGCAGTTCCGGACTAGCTCCAGATACGCAGTATTTT. Its translation is CASSSGLAPDTQYF.

The gene calls are TRBV9 and TRBJ2-1; D unclear. V was cut by 4 bases and J by 7 bases, with 9 bases left in between. Germline assignment: CDR1 SGDLS and CDR2 YYNGEE. The CDR3 contains 12 residues. This CDR3 is CASSQSSNEQFF. The CDR3 DNA is TGTGCCAGCAGCCAGAGTTCAAATGAGCAGTTCTTC.

The chain joins TRBV4-2 to TRBJ2-1; D unclear. Germline V gene data show CDR1 as LGHNA and CDR2 as YNFKEQ. The V end was cut by 0 bases, the J end by 5 bases, with 8 bases between. The CDR3 is 14 amino acids. Here the CDR3 reads CASSQESNNNEQFF. The CDR3 DNA sequence: TGTGCCAGCAGCCAAGAAAGTAACAACAATGAGCAGTTCTTC.

This sequence joins TRBV5-1 and TRBJ2-7; no definite D call. The V end was cut by 0 bases, the J end by 5 bases, with 6 bases between. The CDR3 runs to 12 residues. Germline values: CDR1 SGHRS, CDR2 YFSETQ. The CDR3 coding sequence is TGCGCCAGCAGCTTGGAAAGGGACGAGCAGTACTTC. Protein sequence: CASSLERDEQYF.

The chain joins TRBV15 to TRBJ1-1, with unresolved D. V was trimmed by 3 bases and J by 5 bases, leaving 10 bases between them. The CDR3 contains 13 residues. The germline V gene has CDR1 LNHNV and CDR2 YYDKDF (reference sequence). The CDR3, as DNA: TGTGCCACCAGCAGGGCCCGAGAGACTGAAGCTTTCTTT. Its protein product is CATSRARETEAFF.

The rearrangement uses TRBV4-3 and TRBJ2-2, with D perhaps matching TRBD1 (5 bases). The CDR3 has 16 residues. CDR1 is LGHNA and CDR2 is YSLEER in the germline V gene. V was trimmed by 0 bases and J by 7 bases, leaving 15 bases between them. The CDR3 reads CASSQDTQGKHGELFF. In nucleotides, the CDR3 is TGCGCCAGCAGCCAAGATACCCAGGGAAAACACGGGGAGCTGTTTTTT.

This chain links TRBV27 with TRBJ1-1, with D unclear. This CDR3 is built from 15 residues. In germline, CDR1 is MNHEY, CDR2 SMNVEV (reference sequence). The ends were cut back, 2 bases at V and 2 bases at J, with 12 bases in the middle. CDR3 sequence reads: CASSLDHLGNTEAFF. The CDR3 coding sequence is TGTGCCAGCAGTTTAGACCATTTGGGCAACACTGAAGCTTTCTTT.

This clonotype was counted a few times. The CDR3 sequence is CASSPSGHSNQPQHF. In DNA, the CDR3 is TGTGCCAGCAGCCCGTCAGGGCACAGCAATCAGCCCCAGCATTTT. The rearrangement joins TRBV9 to TRBJ1-5; possible D gene TRBD1, 5 bases. Deletions cut 4 bases from V and 1 base from J, with 12 bases between. The CDR3 covers 15 residues. CDR1 SGDLS and CDR2 YYNGEE come from the germline V gene.

This chain uses TRBV29-1 with TRBJ2-6, with no clear D. The V end lost 2 bases, the J end lost 8 bases, and 7 bases lay between the germline ends. The CDR3 is 12 residues long. Germline lookup yields CDR1 SQVTM and CDR2 ANQGSEA. The CDR3 region is CSVEWQPNVLTF. DNA for the CDR3: TGCAGCGTTGAATGGCAGCCCAACGTCCTGACTTTC.